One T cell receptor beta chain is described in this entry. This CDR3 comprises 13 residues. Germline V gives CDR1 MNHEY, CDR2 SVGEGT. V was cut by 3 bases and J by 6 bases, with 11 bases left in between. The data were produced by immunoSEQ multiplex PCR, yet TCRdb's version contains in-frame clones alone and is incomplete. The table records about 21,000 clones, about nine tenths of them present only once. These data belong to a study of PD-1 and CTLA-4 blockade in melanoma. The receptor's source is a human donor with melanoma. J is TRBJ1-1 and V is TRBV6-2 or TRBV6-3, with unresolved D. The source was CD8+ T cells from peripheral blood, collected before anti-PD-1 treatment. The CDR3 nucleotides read TGTGCCAGCAGTTATCCTGACGGCTCTGAAGCTTTCTTT. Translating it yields CASSYPDGSEAFF.